Listed below are T cell receptor beta chains from one sample, sequenced in a study of identical twins. MiXCR was run by TCRdb on the 5' RACE reads, yielding one entry per CDR3 protein. This repertoire shows around 450,000 distinct CDR3 sequences, approximately 15% found once; its top ten account for over 0.5%. These same data were also listed under a study on yellow fever vaccine responses in identical twins.

The specimen sequenced was CD4+ T cells sorted from blood. These TCRs come from a woman aged 18-30 years in good health. CDR3s include the opening cysteine and the closing phenylalanine or tryptophan. The D gene is left open where the match is weak. The listing skips clone size in some rows; elsewhere it reads once, few, many or a size class.

v_gene,d_gene,abundance,j_gene,CDR3aa,CDR3nt
TRBV10-2,-,few,TRBJ2-6,CASSVGQDGRNVLTF,TGCGCCAGCAGCGTGGGGCAGGACGGTCGAAACGTCCTGACTTTC
TRBV18,-,few,TRBJ2-3,CASSPIQEESTQYF,TGTGCCAGCTCACCGATACAGGAGGAAAGTACGCAGTATTTT
TRBV12-3/TRBV12-4,-,many,TRBJ2-7,CASTLAGRSYEQYF,TGTGCCAGCACCTTAGCCGGTCGTTCCTACGAGCAGTACTTC
TRBV7-8,-,few,TRBJ1-2,CASSNKGSYGYTF,TGTGCCAGCAGCAACAAGGGGAGCTATGGCTACACCTTC
TRBV10-3,TRBD2,few,TRBJ2-1,CAISESSGISYNEQFF,TGTGCCATCAGTGAGTCGAGCGGGATTTCCTACAATGAGCAGTTCTTC
TRBV20-1,TRBD2,-,TRBJ2-1,CSAGTSGSSYNEQFF,TGCAGTGCCGGGACTAGCGGAAGCTCCTACAATGAGCAGTTCTTC
TRBV6-1,TRBD2,-,TRBJ2-3,CASSEVWEAGGRNTQYF,TGTGCCAGCAGTGAAGTCTGGGAAGCGGGAGGTCGGAATACGCAGTATTTT
TRBV21-1,-,-,TRBJ2-1,CASRNPTSLENNEQFF,TGTGCCAGCAGGAACCCCACTAGTTTAGAAAACAATGAGCAGTTCTTC
TRBV4-1,TRBD1,-,TRBJ2-1,CASSQDLGQVGRNEQFF,TGCGCCAGCAGCCAAGATCTAGGACAGGTCGGGCGCAATGAGCAGTTCTTC
TRBV14,-,few,TRBJ2-2,CASSPDGYTGELFF,TGTGCCAGCAGCCCGGACGGTTACACCGGGGAGCTGTTTTTT
TRBV6-2/TRBV6-3,TRBD1,few,TRBJ2-1,CASSFLRSGGGEQFF,TGTGCCAGCAGTTTCTTACGTTCAGGGGGCGGTGAGCAGTTCTTC
TRBV9,TRBD1,-,TRBJ1-6,CASSATGQNSPLHF,TGTGCCAGCAGCGCCACGGGACAGAATTCACCCCTCCACTTT
TRBV6-2/TRBV6-3,-,few,TRBJ2-5,CASSRDLQETQYF,TGTGCCAGCAGTCGGGACCTTCAAGAGACCCAGTACTTC
TRBV7-2,TRBD2,few,TRBJ2-1,CASSLAFREAEQFF,TGTGCCAGCAGCTTAGCGTTCCGGGAGGCTGAGCAGTTCTTC
TRBV7-2,TRBD2,-,TRBJ2-3,CASSLRLAGAQVDTQYF,TGTGCCAGCAGCTTGAGACTAGCGGGGGCCCAAGTGGATACGCAGTATTTT
TRBV5-1,-,few,TRBJ2-1,CASSRESYNEQFF,TGCGCCAGCAGCAGAGAAAGCTACAATGAGCAGTTCTTC
TRBV11-1,-,few,TRBJ2-3,CASGPRGSGLATTDTQYF,TGTGCCAGCGGCCCCAGAGGGTCGGGGCTAGCAACCACAGATACGCAGTATTTT
TRBV12-3/TRBV12-4,-,few,TRBJ1-2,CASSLRSYGYTF,TGTGCCAGCAGTTTACGGAGCTATGGCTACACCTTC
TRBV10-3,TRBD2,-,TRBJ2-7,CAIRSGTSDEQYF,TGTGCCATCAGGTCCGGGACTAGCGACGAGCAGTACTTC
TRBV6-4,TRBD2,-,TRBJ2-2,CASSDQRARGGGARRNTGELFF,TGTGCCAGCAGTGACCAAAGGGCCCGGGGCGGGGGGGCTAGGAGGAACACCGGGGAGCTGTTTTTT
TRBV28,TRBD2,few,TRBJ2-3,CASSPGTSGPRPTQYF,TGTGCCAGCAGTCCCGGGACTAGCGGGCCACGGCCGACGCAGTATTTT
TRBV6-2/TRBV6-3,-,-,TRBJ1-1,CASSFPGVTEAFF,TGTGCCAGCAGTTTCCCAGGGGTCACTGAAGCTTTCTTT
TRBV3-1,TRBD1,few,TRBJ2-5,CASSLATGGQETQYF,TGTGCCAGCAGCCTCGCAACAGGGGGCCAAGAGACCCAGTACTTC
TRBV12-3/TRBV12-4,-,once,TRBJ1-5,CASSYRERNQPQHF,TGTGCCAGCAGCTACAGGGAGCGCAATCAGCCCCAGCATTTT
TRBV6-1,TRBD2,-,TRBJ2-1,CASRPFAGLVGVNEQFF,TGTGCCAGCAGACCCTTCGCGGGACTAGTAGGTGTCAATGAGCAGTTCTTC
TRBV5-1,TRBD1,few,TRBJ2-3,CASGRQGPSTDTQYF,TGCGCCAGCGGACGACAGGGACCTAGCACAGATACGCAGTATTTT
TRBV5-1,-,few,TRBJ1-6,CASSLAGRTHSPLHF,TGCGCCAGCAGCTTGGCCGGAAGGACTCATTCACCCCTCCACTTT
TRBV7-2,-,-,TRBJ2-1,CASSPNRGSSYNEQFF,TGTGCCAGCAGCCCGAATAGGGGGAGCTCCTACAATGAGCAGTTCTTC
TRBV11-2,-,few,TRBJ2-7,CASSISTPYEQYF,TGTGCCAGCAGCATATCCACCCCCTACGAGCAGTACTTC
TRBV29-1,-,few,TRBJ2-6,CSVVLDSGANVLTF,TGCAGCGTTGTTTTGGACTCTGGGGCCAACGTCCTGACTTTC
TRBV5-1,TRBD2,few,TRBJ2-3,CASSPALLAGSADTQYF,TGCGCCAGCAGCCCCGCCCTACTAGCGGGGTCGGCAGATACGCAGTATTTT
TRBV7-2,-,-,TRBJ2-2,CASSSSPSTGELFF,TGTGCCAGCAGCTCGTCCCCCAGCACCGGGGAGCTGTTTTTT
TRBV12-3/TRBV12-4,-,medium-sized,TRBJ1-2,CASSLVNYGYTF,TGTGCCAGCAGTTTAGTCAACTATGGCTACACCTTC
TRBV7-2,-,few,TRBJ1-2,CASSLATAQGYTF,TGTGCCAGCAGCTTAGCCACAGCCCAAGGCTACACCTTC
TRBV27,-,few,TRBJ2-7,CASSLRRTYEQYF,TGTGCCAGCAGTTTACGCCGCACGTACGAGCAGTACTTC
TRBV28,TRBD2,few,TRBJ2-3,CASSSRAGEGDTQYF,TGTGCCAGCAGTTCTCGAGCGGGAGAGGGAGATACGCAGTATTTT
TRBV10-3,TRBD2,-,TRBJ2-3,CAISDTSGAGAAQYF,TGTGCCATCAGTGATACTAGCGGGGCGGGAGCGGCGCAGTATTTT
TRBV29-1,-,few,TRBJ2-5,CSVEDGGETQYF,TGCAGCGTGGAGGATGGAGGGGAGACCCAGTACTTC
TRBV18,-,few,TRBJ2-1,CASSRLPPKGNEQFF,TGTGCCAGCTCAAGACTACCCCCAAAAGGCAATGAGCAGTTCTTC
TRBV7-2,TRBD2,few,TRBJ2-2,CASSTRSGGANTGELFF,TGTGCCAGCAGCACCCGTAGCGGGGGGGCTAACACCGGGGAGCTGTTTTTT
TRBV12-3/TRBV12-4,-,-,TRBJ2-3,CASSPRRESTDTQYF,TGTGCCAGCAGTCCCCGAAGAGAGAGCACAGATACGCAGTATTTT
TRBV7-6,-,-,TRBJ2-7,CASSSDPGEKQYF,TGTGCCAGCAGCTCCGACCCGGGAGAGAAGCAGTACTTC
TRBV2,-,-,TRBJ1-1,CASTFWVLGTEAFF,TGTGCCAGCACCTTTTGGGTTCTAGGCACTGAAGCTTTCTTT
TRBV28,TRBD2,few,TRBJ2-1,CASSTPRASGPYNEQFF,TGTGCCAGCAGTACCCCCCGGGCTAGCGGTCCTTACAATGAGCAGTTCTTC
TRBV7-8,-,few,TRBJ2-3,CASSLDAEDTQYF,TGTGCCAGCAGCTTAGACGCGGAAGATACGCAGTATTTT
TRBV20-1,-,few,TRBJ2-7,CSARDIRKSSYEQYF,TGCAGTGCTAGAGATATTCGCAAAAGCTCCTACGAGCAGTACTTC
TRBV5-5,-,many,TRBJ1-5,CASSLDWNQPQHF,TGTGCCAGCAGTTTAGACTGGAATCAGCCCCAGCATTTT
TRBV4-3,TRBD2,many,TRBJ2-1,CASSQGLAGGYEQFF,TGCGCCAGCAGCCAAGGACTAGCGGGAGGTTATGAGCAGTTCTTC
TRBV5-1,TRBD1,-,TRBJ2-7,CASSLEGGTTYEQYF,TGCGCCAGCAGCTTGGAAGGGGGCACAACCTACGAGCAGTACTTC
TRBV19,TRBD1,-,TRBJ2-1,CASSFRDRVNEQFF,TGTGCCAGTAGTTTCCGGGACAGGGTTAATGAGCAGTTCTTC
TRBV7-2,TRBD2,-,TRBJ2-3,CASSSPAGGSDTQYF,TGTGCCAGCAGCTCCCCTGCGGGAGGGTCAGATACGCAGTATTTT
TRBV6-4,-,-,TRBJ1-1,CASSDAGNTEAFF,TGTGCCAGCAGTGACGCGGGAAACACTGAAGCTTTCTTT
TRBV19,TRBD1,few,TRBJ2-1,CASRHLLTGGSNEQFF,TGTGCCAGTAGACACCTATTGACAGGGGGGTCCAATGAGCAGTTCTTC